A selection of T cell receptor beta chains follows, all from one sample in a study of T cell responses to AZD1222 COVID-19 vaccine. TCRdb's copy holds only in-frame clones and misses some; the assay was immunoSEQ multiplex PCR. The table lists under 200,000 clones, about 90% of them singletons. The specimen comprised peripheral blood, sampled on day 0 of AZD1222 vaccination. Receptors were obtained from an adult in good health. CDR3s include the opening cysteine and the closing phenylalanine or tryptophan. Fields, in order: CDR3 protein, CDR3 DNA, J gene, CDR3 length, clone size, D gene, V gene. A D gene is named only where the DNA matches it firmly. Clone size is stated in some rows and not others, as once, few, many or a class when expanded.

CASSLGGLTTYEQYF | TGTGCCAGCAGTTTAGGGGGACTTACAACCTACGAGCAGTACTTC | TRBJ2-7 | 15 | . | . | TRBV27
CSASSAYEQYF | TGCAGTGCTAGTTCGGCCTACGAGCAGTACTTC | TRBJ2-7 | 11 | . | . | TRBV20-1
CASSEARGGEAFF | TGTGCCAGCAGTGAAGCCAGAGGGGGTGAAGCTTTCTTT | TRBJ1-1 | 13 | . | . | TRBV6-1
CASRQGTGELFF | TGTGCCAGCAGACAGGGTACCGGGGAGCTGTTTTTT | TRBJ2-2 | 12 | . | . | TRBV3-1/TRBV3-2
CAWQRSSGGTTEAFF | TGTGCCTGGCAACGGTCTTCAGGGGGGACCACTGAAGCTTTCTTT | TRBJ1-1 | 15 | . | TRBD1 | TRBV30
CASSIGDSRLSYEQYF | TGTGCCAGTAGTATAGGGGACAGCCGCCTCTCCTACGAGCAGTACTTC | TRBJ2-7 | 16 | . | TRBD1 | TRBV19
CSVDLYRETQYF | TGCAGCGTTGACCTTTATAGGGAGACCCAGTACTTC | TRBJ2-5 | 12 | . | . | TRBV29-1
CAWSVGQNPYNSPLHF | TGTGCCTGGAGTGTAGGGCAGAACCCTTATAATTCACCCCTCCACTTT | TRBJ1-6 | 16 | . | . | TRBV30
CSAWGGTEAFF | TGCAGTGCTTGGGGCGGCACTGAAGCTTTCTTT | TRBJ1-1 | 11 | once | . | TRBV20-1
CASRILGGVTDTQYF | TGTGCCAGCAGAATCTTGGGGGGAGTCACAGATACGCAGTATTTT | TRBJ2-3 | 15 | . | . | TRBV7-9
CAISEGQEGQPQHF | TGTGCCATCAGTGAGGGACAGGAAGGACAGCCCCAGCATTTT | TRBJ1-5 | 14 | . | TRBD1 | TRBV10-3
CASRNGPFEQYF | TGTGCCAGCAGAAATGGGCCTTTTGAGCAGTACTTC | TRBJ2-7 | 12 | once | . | TRBV6-5
CASSVGSRTGELFF | TGTGCCAGCAGCGTAGGGAGCCGAACCGGGGAGCTGTTTTTT | TRBJ2-2 | 14 | . | . | TRBV9
CASSYTTTYEQYF | TGTGCCAGCAGCTATACAACAACCTACGAGCAGTACTTC | TRBJ2-7 | 13 | . | . | TRBV7-9
CASSYGGEYNEQFF | TGTGCCAGCAGTTACGGTGGGGAGTACAATGAGCAGTTCTTC | TRBJ2-1 | 14 | . | . | TRBV6-2/TRBV6-3
CASKTQGLYTEAFF | TGTGCCAGTAAAACCCAGGGTCTTTACACTGAAGCTTTCTTT | TRBJ1-1 | 14 | once | . | TRBV19
CASSQDVGTTSEQYF | TGTGCCAGCAGCCAAGATGTGGGGACTACCTCCGAGCAGTACTTC | TRBJ2-7 | 15 | . | TRBD2 | TRBV4-2
CASSTGQGRQFYEQYF | TGTGCCAGCAGCACCGGACAGGGAAGACAATTCTACGAGCAGTACTTC | TRBJ2-7 | 16 | . | TRBD1 | TRBV7-2
CAWRGLRGELFF | TGTGCCTGGAGGGGACTGCGCGGGGAGCTGTTTTTT | TRBJ2-2 | 12 | . | . | TRBV30
CASSMGNRETQYF | TGTGCCAGTAGTATGGGGAACAGGGAGACCCAGTACTTC | TRBJ2-5 | 13 | . | . | TRBV19
CASSQPVAGARDEQFF | TGTGCCAGCAGCCAGCCGGTGGCGGGAGCTAGGGATGAGCAGTTCTTC | TRBJ2-1 | 16 | . | TRBD2 | TRBV3-1/TRBV3-2
CATQTGELFF | TGTGCCACCCAGACCGGGGAGCTGTTTTTT | TRBJ2-2 | 10 | . | . | TRBV7-9
CASINRGMVADTQYF | TGTGCCAGCATTAACAGGGGAATGGTCGCAGATACGCAGTATTTT | TRBJ2-3 | 15 | once | TRBD1 | TRBV28
CASSTTGGLFNEKLFF | TGTGCCAGCTCAACGACAGGGGGACTGTTCAATGAAAAACTGTTTTTT | TRBJ1-4 | 16 | once | TRBD1 | TRBV18
CASSLSGDSGYTF | TGTGCCAGCAGTTTATCGGGAGATTCGGGCTACACCTTC | TRBJ1-2 | 13 | . | . | TRBV27
CASSLDGGAPNTIYF | TGTGCCAGCAGCTTAGATGGAGGGGCCCCTAACACCATATATTTT | TRBJ1-3 | 15 | . | . | TRBV11-2
CASSYRQGYEQYF | TGTGCCAGCAGTTATCGACAGGGCTACGAGCAGTACTTC | TRBJ2-7 | 13 | once | TRBD1 | TRBV6-5
CASRPPGLENEKLFF | TGTGCCAGCAGGCCCCCGGGATTAGAAAATGAAAAACTGTTTTTT | TRBJ1-4 | 15 | . | . | TRBV28
CASRGTADNQPQHF | TGTGCCAGTAGAGGGACAGCGGACAATCAGCCCCAGCATTTT | TRBJ1-5 | 14 | . | TRBD1 | TRBV19
CASSFRVRNQPQHF | TGTGCCAGCAGTTTCAGGGTACGGAATCAGCCCCAGCATTTT | TRBJ1-5 | 14 | . | . | TRBV28
CASGEGFTDEQYF | TGTGCCAGCGGAGAGGGGTTTACGGACGAGCAGTACTTC | TRBJ2-7 | 13 | . | . | TRBV28
CASSVGVGLGSGGPNQFF | TGTGCCAGCAGCGTAGGAGTAGGGCTTGGCAGCGGGGGTCCAAATCAGTTCTTC | TRBJ2-1 | 18 | . | TRBD2 | TRBV9
CASSLGGGLAGEKYF | TGCGCCAGCAGCTTGGGAGGGGGACTAGCGGGAGAAAAGTACTTC | TRBJ2-7 | 15 | . | TRBD2 | TRBV5-1
CASSQSRTSGRREQYF | TGTGCCAGCAGCCAATCCAGGACTAGCGGGAGGAGGGAGCAGTACTTC | TRBJ2-7 | 16 | . | TRBD2 | TRBV3-1/TRBV3-2
CSVRAGTYEQYF | TGCAGCGTCCGAGCAGGGACCTACGAGCAGTACTTC | TRBJ2-7 | 12 | . | . | TRBV29-1
CASSLRTGLNTEAFF | TGTGCCAGCAGCCTCAGGACAGGGTTGAACACTGAAGCTTTCTTT | TRBJ1-1 | 15 | . | TRBD1 | TRBV28
CASSLNEIANYGYTF | TGTGCCAGCAGCTTAAACGAGATAGCTAACTATGGCTACACCTTC | TRBJ1-2 | 15 | few | . | TRBV7-9
CASSLGLTSYEQYF | TGCGCCAGCAGCCTGGGACTAACCTCCTACGAGCAGTACTTC | TRBJ2-7 | 14 | . | TRBD2 | TRBV4-3
CASTPRDMNTEAFF | TGTGCCAGCACCCCCAGGGACATGAACACTGAAGCTTTCTTT | TRBJ1-1 | 14 | . | . | TRBV6-6
CAGAQGKNQPQHF | TGTGCCGGCGCACAGGGGAAAAATCAGCCCCAGCATTTT | TRBJ1-5 | 13 | . | TRBD1 | TRBV30
CASSLSRASGNTIYF | TGTGCCAGCAGTTTATCCAGGGCTTCTGGAAACACCATATATTTT | TRBJ1-3 | 15 | few | . | TRBV27
CASSQDLTGDEQFF | TGCGCCAGCAGCCAAGACTTGACAGGGGATGAGCAGTTCTTC | TRBJ2-1 | 14 | . | TRBD1 | TRBV4-3
CASSRDFHNEQFF | TGTGCCAGCAGTCGGGACTTTCATAATGAGCAGTTCTTC | TRBJ2-1 | 13 | . | . | TRBV7-2
CASSQVTLKGPYEQYF | TGTGCCAGCAGCCAAGTCACCTTGAAGGGGCCCTACGAGCAGTACTTC | TRBJ2-7 | 16 | . | . | TRBV14
CASSQGQDTNTEAFF | TGCGCCAGCAGCCAGGGACAGGACACGAACACTGAAGCTTTCTTT | TRBJ1-1 | 15 | . | TRBD1 | TRBV4-3
CASSMKALQETQYF | TGTGCCAGTAGTATGAAAGCGCTCCAAGAGACCCAGTACTTC | TRBJ2-5 | 14 | . | . | TRBV19
CASRTSMGETQYF | TGTGCCAGCAGGACTAGTATGGGAGAGACCCAGTACTTC | TRBJ2-5 | 13 | . | . | TRBV6-5
CASSWLSNIQYF | TGTGCCAGCAGTTGGTTATCGAACATTCAGTACTTC | TRBJ2-4 | 12 | few | . | TRBV12-3/TRBV12-4
CASRVVGASEYEQYF | TGCGCCAGCAGGGTGGTCGGTGCTAGCGAGTACGAGCAGTACTTC | TRBJ2-7 | 15 | . | . | TRBV23-1
CASSLVRTGELFF | TGTGCCAGCAGCTTAGTCCGCACCGGGGAGCTGTTTTTT | TRBJ2-2 | 13 | . | . | TRBV7-8
CASRSQDRVASPLHF | TGTGCCAGCAGAAGCCAGGACAGGGTAGCTTCACCCCTCCACTTT | TRBJ1-6 | 15 | . | TRBD1 | TRBV3-1/TRBV3-2
CASSLSWRAANEKLFF | TGTGCCAGCAGTTTATCGTGGAGGGCGGCTAATGAAAAACTGTTTTTT | TRBJ1-4 | 16 | few | . | TRBV27
CASSVVGTGGHTGELFF | TGTGCCAGCAGCGTAGTAGGGACAGGGGGTCACACCGGGGAGCTGTTTTTT | TRBJ2-2 | 17 | . | TRBD1 | TRBV9
CAISGRGGSSGNTIYF | TGTGCCATCAGTGGGAGGGGGGGCAGCTCTGGAAACACCATATATTTT | TRBJ1-3 | 16 | . | . | TRBV10-3